Presented here are 5 T cell receptor beta chains from one specimen sequenced in a study of Graves' ophthalmopathy and Graves' hyperthyroidism. Amplification of the TCR beta CDR3 regions used RNA transcripts (as template). The first-round RT-PCR employed HTBI primers together with the Qiagen OneStep RT-PCR kit. A multiplex PCR was then performed as the second round. TCRdb itself ran the multiplex PCR reads through MiXCR, one entry per CDR3 protein. Found here are over 650,000 distinct CDR3 sequences, roughly 39% of them singletons; the top ten hold roughly 3%. Sequencing was carried out using peripheral blood. The receptors shown here come from an adult man with Graves' ophthalmopathy.

The chain combines TRBV10-3 with TRBJ1-1, with a tentative D call TRBD1 (6 bases). Between the trimmed V and J ends, which lost 10 bases and 1 base, there was a span of 19 bases. This CDR3 is 15 amino acids long. CDR1 and CDR2 (germline): ENHRY, SYGVKD. The CDR3 sequence is CASSKPGRGNTEAFF. The CDR3 DNA is TGTGCCAGCAGCAAGCCGGGCAGGGGGAACACTGAAGCTTTCTTT.

This clonotype was seen many times. This chain links TRBV5-1 with TRBJ1-2; D not certain. Germline V gene sequence: CDR1 SGHRS, CDR2 YFSETQ. This CDR3 contains 14 residues. Between the trimmed V and J ends, which lost 6 bases and 0 bases, there was a span of 12 bases. CDR3 DNA sequence: TGCGCCAGCAACCCTGGTGCAACTAACTATGGCTACACCTTC. This sequence encodes CASNPGATNYGYTF.

The J gene is TRBJ2-5, the V gene TRBV5-5, with 7 bases identical to TRBD1. From germline, CDR1 is SGHKS and CDR2 YYEKEE (reference sequence). V lost 6 bases, J lost 2 bases, and 10 bases stayed unmatched. CDR3 size: 15 residues. Written as DNA, the CDR3 is TGTGCCAGCAACCTTATCACAGGGGAACAAGAGACCCAGTACTTC. This encodes CASNLITGEQETQYF.

This clonotype came up many times. The V and J genes are TRBV5-1 and TRBJ2-6, with 9 bases fitting TRBD1. V lost 3 bases to trimming and J lost 0 bases; unmatched junction nucleotides: 4. CDR1 is SGHRS, CDR2 YFSETQ, per germline. The CDR3 covers 17 residues. Written as DNA, the CDR3 is TGCGCCAGCAGCTCCGGGACAGGGAACTCTGGGGCCAACGTCCTGACTTTC. The encoded protein is CASSSGTGNSGANVLTF.

CDR3 coding DNA: TGTGCCATCAGCAGCGGGACTTTCAGGGAGACCCAGTACTTC. This encodes CAISSGTFRETQYF. The chain combines TRBV10-3 with TRBJ2-5; 7 nucleotides agree with TRBD2. The germline gives CDR1 ENHRY, CDR2 SYGVKD. J gave up 5 bases and V 6 bases, and 9 bases lay outside the gene matches. The CDR3 has 14 amino acids.